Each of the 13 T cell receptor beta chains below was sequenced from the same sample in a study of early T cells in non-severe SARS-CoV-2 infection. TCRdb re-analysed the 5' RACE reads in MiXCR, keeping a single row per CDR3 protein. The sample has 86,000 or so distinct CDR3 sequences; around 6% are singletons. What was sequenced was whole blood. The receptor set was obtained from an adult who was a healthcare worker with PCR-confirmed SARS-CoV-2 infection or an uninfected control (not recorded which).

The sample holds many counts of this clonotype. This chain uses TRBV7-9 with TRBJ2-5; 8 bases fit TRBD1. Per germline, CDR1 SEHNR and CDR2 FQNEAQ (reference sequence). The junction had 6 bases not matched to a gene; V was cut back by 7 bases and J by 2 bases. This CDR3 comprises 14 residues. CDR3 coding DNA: TGTGCCAGCAAACGGACAGGGATGCAAGAGACCCAGTACTTC. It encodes CASKRTGMQETQYF.

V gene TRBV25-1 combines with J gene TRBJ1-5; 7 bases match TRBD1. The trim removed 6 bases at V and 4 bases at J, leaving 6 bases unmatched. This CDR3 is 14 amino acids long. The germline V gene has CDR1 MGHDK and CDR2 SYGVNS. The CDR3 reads CASSYGTENQPQHF. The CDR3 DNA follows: TGTGCCAGCAGCTACGGGACAGAAAATCAGCCCCAGCATTTT.

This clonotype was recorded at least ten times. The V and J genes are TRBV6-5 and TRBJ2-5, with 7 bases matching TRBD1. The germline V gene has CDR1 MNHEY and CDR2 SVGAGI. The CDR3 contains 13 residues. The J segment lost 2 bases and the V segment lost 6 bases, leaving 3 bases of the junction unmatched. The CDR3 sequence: CASRQGQQETQYF. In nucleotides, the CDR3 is TGTGCCAGCAGGCAGGGACAGCAAGAGACCCAGTACTTC.

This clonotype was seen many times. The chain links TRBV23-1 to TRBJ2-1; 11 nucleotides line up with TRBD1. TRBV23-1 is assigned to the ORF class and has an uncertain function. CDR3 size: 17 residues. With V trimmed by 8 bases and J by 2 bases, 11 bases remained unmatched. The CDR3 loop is CASPGQGGPRTYNEQFF. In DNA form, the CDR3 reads TGCGCCAGCCCGGGACAGGGGGGCCCACGTACCTACAATGAGCAGTTCTTC.

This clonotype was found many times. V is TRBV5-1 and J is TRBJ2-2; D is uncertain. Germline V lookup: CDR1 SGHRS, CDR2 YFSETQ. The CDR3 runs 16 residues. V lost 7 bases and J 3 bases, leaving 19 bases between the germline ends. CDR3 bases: TGCGCCAGCCAGTCCCCCGGAGTAATCGACACCGGGGAGCTGTTTTTT. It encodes CASQSPGVIDTGELFF.

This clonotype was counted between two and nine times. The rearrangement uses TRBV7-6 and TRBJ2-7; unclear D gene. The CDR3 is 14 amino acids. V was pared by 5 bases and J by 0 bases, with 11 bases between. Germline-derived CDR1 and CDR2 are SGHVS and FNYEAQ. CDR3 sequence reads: CASSHGRHSYEQYF. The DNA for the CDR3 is TGTGCCAGCAGCCATGGACGGCACTCCTACGAGCAGTACTTC.

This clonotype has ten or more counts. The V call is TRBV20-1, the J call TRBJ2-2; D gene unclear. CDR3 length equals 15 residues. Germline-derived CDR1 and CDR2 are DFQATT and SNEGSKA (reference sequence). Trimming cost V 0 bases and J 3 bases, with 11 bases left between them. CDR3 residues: CSARDIETDTGELFF. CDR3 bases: TGCAGTGCTAGAGATATCGAAACAGACACCGGGGAGCTGTTTTTT.

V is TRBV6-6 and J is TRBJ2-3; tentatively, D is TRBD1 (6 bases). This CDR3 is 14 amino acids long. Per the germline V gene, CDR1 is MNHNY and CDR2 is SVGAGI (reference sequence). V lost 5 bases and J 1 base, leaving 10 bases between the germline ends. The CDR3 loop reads CASSTRGGTDTQYF. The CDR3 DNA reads TGTGCCAGCAGTACCAGGGGAGGCACAGATACGCAGTATTTT.

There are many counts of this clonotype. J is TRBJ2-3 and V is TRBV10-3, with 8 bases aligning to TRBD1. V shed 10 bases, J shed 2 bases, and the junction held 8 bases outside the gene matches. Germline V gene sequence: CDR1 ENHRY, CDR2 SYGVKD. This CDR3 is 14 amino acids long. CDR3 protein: CATTGQGYTDTQYF. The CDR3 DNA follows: TGTGCCACCACCGGACAGGGATACACAGATACGCAGTATTTT.

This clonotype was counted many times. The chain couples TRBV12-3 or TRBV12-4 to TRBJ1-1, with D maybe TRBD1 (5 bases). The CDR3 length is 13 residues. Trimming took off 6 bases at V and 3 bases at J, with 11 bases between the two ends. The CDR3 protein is CASSRRVDTEAFF. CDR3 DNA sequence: TGTGCCAGCAGCCGCAGGGTTGACACTGAAGCTTTCTTT.

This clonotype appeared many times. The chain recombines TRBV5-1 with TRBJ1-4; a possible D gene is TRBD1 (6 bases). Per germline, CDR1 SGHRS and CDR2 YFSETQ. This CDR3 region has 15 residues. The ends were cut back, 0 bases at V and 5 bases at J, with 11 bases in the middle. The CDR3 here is CASSLAGQKNEKLFF. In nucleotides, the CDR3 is TGCGCCAGCAGCTTGGCCGGACAGAAGAATGAAAAACTGTTTTTT.

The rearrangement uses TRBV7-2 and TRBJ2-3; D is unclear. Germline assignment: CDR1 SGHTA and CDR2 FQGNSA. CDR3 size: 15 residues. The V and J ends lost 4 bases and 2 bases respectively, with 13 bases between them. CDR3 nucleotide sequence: TGTGCCAGCAGCTACCGGGTAGCAAACACAGATACGCAGTATTTT. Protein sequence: CASSYRVANTDTQYF.

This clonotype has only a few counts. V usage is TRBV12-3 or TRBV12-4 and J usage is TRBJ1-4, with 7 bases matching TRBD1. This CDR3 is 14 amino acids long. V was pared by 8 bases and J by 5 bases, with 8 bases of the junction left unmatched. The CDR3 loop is CASGGDSENEKLFF. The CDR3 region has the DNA TGTGCCAGCGGGGGGGACAGCGAGAATGAAAAACTGTTTTTT.